The rows below give T cell receptor beta chains drawn from one sample of a study of blood T cell repertoires in COVID-19. Sequenced by immunoSEQ multiplex PCR; TCRdb stores in-frame clones only, minus some. Of roughly 140,000 clones in the sample, roughly 86% are singletons; the top ten hold 1.8%. The sequenced sample consisted of peripheral blood. The receptors were sampled from a man aged 70-80 years with acute or convalescent COVID-19. Each CDR3 is given with its conserved first and last residue. D genes are given only for firm matches. Clone size appears in some rows only: once, few, many, or a class for an expanded clone.

TRBJ2-3	NA	TRBD1	TRBV28	TGTGCCAGCAGTGGCGGGACAGGGGCCACAGATACGCAGTATTTT	CASSGGTGATDTQYF
TRBJ2-6	NA	NA	TRBV5-1	TGCGCCAGCAGCCCCTTTTTGTCCGGGGCCAACGTCCTGACTTTC	CASSPFLSGANVLTF
TRBJ1-2	few	NA	TRBV18	TGTGCCAGCTCACCGACGACAGAACTTAACTATGGCTACACCTTC	CASSPTTELNYGYTF
TRBJ1-1	NA	TRBD1	TRBV23-1	TGCGCCAGCAGTCCACGGACAGGGCGGGAAGCTTTCTTT	CASSPRTGREAFF
TRBJ2-7	NA	TRBD2	TRBV29-1	TGCAGCGCCGCCGGATCTAGCGGAAACTCCTACGAGCAGTACTTC	CSAAGSSGNSYEQYF
TRBJ1-2	NA	NA	TRBV11-2	TGTGCCAGCAGCTTAGGGCAAACAGTTACTAACTATGGCTACACCTTC	CASSLGQTVTNYGYTF
TRBJ1-4	NA	NA	TRBV7-9	TGTGCCAGCAGCTTAATGGGAGGGGAGGAAAAACTGTTTTTT	CASSLMGGEEKLFF
TRBJ2-3	NA	NA	TRBV6-1	TGTGCCAGCAGTGCCCCCCAGGCGCCCCACACAGATACGCAGTATTTT	CASSAPQAPHTDTQYF
TRBJ2-7	NA	NA	TRBV11-2	TGTGCCAGCAGCTTAGTTCCCGGGACATTGGACTTC	CASSLVPGTLDF
TRBJ2-2	NA	TRBD1	TRBV6-6	TGTGCCAGCATGGGACAGGGGGCCCTTAACACCGGGGAGCTGTTTTTT	CASMGQGALNTGELFF
TRBJ1-6	NA	NA	TRBV9	TGTGCCAGCAGCGTAGGGTACGGAGATAATTCACCCCTCCACTTT	CASSVGYGDNSPLHF